This T cell receptor beta chain was recorded in a study of cytomegalovirus exposure and HLA in healthy donors. Study-wide points: As was reported, the HLA-A and HLA-B alleles of most subjects were accurately predicted from TCR beta sequences.

Details on this clone: What it binds is unknown.

After removal of 0 bases from V and 3 bases from J, the junction contained 5 bases not matched to a gene. CDR1 is SGHRS and CDR2 is YFSETQ in the germline V gene. CDR3 size: 15 residues. PCR involved 60 Vbeta and 13 Jbeta primers. Clones were sequenced by immunoSEQ multiplex PCR, and TCRdb holds only the in-frame ones, with some missing. The sample includes some 130,000 clones, 77% of them seen just once. This TCR was recovered from a male donor in good health and CMV-seronegative. The sequencing input was PBMCs. This chain uses TRBV5-1 with TRBJ2-5, with 7 bases that match TRBD1. The CDR3 is CASSLGATGEETQYF. The CDR3 DNA is TGCGCCAGCAGCTTGGGGGCAACAGGGGAAGAGACCCAGTACTTC.